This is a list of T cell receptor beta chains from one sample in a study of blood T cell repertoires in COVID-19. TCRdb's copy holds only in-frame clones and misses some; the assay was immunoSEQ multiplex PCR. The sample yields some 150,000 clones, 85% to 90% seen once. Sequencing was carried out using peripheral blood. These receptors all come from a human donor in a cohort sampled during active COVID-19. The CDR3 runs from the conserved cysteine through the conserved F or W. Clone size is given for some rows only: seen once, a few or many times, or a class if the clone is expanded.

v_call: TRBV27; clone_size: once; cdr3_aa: CASSFDRVLGGYTF
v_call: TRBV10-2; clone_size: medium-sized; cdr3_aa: CASSELTGNTEAFF
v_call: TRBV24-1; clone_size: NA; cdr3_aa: CATSEGGSGRADNEQFF
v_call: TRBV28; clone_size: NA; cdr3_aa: CASSSGSTLAKNIQYF
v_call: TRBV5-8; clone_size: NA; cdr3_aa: CASSLGQGLYNEQFF
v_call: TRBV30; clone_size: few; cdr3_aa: CAWRQGAREQYF
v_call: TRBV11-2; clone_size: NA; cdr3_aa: CASSLDYRSYGYTF
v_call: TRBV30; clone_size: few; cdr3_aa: CAWRSLGDTQYF
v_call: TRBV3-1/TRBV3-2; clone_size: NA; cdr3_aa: CASSQEHRTNEKLFF
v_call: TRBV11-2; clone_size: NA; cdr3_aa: CASSLIAGRDTEAFF
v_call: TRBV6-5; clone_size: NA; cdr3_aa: CASTFRTGSLNEQFF
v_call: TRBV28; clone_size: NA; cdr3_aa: CASNPRSSGANVLTF
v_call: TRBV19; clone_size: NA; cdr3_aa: CASSPPMAFNNQPQHF
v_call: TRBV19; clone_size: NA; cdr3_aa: CATTTFLAGRETQYF
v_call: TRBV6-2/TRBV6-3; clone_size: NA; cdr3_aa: CASSPTRHSNQPQHF
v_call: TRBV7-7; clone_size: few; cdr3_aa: CASSLLGGPTDTQYF
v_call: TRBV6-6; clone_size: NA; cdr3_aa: CASSGSGQGTEGYTF
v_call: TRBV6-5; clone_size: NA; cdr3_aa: CASSPGLGTDTQYF
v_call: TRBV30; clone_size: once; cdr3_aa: CAWSRGPVDQPQHF
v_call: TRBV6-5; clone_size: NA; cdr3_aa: CASSYDGGEQFF
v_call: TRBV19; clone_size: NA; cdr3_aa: CASSLIRASGRFGGEQFF
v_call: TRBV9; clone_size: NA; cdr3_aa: CASSVSSGRSYEQYF
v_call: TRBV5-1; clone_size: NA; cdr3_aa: CASSFDEGTQYF
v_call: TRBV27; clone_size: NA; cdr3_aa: CASSLYRLAGTGELFF
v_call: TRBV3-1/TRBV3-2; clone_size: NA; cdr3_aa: CASSPYLTSGSGHEQFF
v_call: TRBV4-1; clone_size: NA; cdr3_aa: CASSPTGKSLHF
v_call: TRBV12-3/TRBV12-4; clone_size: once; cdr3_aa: CASRPGQVYEQYF
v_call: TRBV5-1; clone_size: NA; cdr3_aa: CASSTSDRLYNEQFF
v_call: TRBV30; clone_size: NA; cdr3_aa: CAWKGGGGLAGDEQYF
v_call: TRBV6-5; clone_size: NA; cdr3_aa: CASSPGGSREQYF
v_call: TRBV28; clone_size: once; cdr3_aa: CASSSPGTDGSGNTIYF
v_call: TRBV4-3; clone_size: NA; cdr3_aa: CASSQDGDGEQYF
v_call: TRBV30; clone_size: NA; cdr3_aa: CAWNPTSGNTIYF
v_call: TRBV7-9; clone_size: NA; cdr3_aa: CASSGNIPGTGSWGNEQFF
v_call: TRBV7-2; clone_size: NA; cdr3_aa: CASSPYLSTGEQFF
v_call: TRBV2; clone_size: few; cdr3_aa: CASSRLNSNQPQHF
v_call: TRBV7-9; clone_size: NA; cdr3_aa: CASSLGTNTGELFF
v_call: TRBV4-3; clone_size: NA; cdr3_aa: CASSLTYGGGDTQYF
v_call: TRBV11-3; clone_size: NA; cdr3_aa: CASSFRGLGEQFF
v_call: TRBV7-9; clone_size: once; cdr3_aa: CASSLFRADTQYF
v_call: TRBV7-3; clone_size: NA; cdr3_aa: CASSLGGVFTDTQYF
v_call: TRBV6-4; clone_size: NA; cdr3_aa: CASSDPPDSNYGYTF
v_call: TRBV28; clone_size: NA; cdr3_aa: CASSPPTSGGVVTDTQYF
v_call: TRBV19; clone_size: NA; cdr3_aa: CASSLGLERDHTDTQYF
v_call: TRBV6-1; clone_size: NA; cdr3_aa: CASSVKGTHYGDTQYF
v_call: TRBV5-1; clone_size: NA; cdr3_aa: CASSLSGQAGGELFF
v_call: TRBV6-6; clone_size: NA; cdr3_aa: CASSPGSLNNSPLHF
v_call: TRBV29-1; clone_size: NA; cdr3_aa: CSVGVLGTENTEAFF